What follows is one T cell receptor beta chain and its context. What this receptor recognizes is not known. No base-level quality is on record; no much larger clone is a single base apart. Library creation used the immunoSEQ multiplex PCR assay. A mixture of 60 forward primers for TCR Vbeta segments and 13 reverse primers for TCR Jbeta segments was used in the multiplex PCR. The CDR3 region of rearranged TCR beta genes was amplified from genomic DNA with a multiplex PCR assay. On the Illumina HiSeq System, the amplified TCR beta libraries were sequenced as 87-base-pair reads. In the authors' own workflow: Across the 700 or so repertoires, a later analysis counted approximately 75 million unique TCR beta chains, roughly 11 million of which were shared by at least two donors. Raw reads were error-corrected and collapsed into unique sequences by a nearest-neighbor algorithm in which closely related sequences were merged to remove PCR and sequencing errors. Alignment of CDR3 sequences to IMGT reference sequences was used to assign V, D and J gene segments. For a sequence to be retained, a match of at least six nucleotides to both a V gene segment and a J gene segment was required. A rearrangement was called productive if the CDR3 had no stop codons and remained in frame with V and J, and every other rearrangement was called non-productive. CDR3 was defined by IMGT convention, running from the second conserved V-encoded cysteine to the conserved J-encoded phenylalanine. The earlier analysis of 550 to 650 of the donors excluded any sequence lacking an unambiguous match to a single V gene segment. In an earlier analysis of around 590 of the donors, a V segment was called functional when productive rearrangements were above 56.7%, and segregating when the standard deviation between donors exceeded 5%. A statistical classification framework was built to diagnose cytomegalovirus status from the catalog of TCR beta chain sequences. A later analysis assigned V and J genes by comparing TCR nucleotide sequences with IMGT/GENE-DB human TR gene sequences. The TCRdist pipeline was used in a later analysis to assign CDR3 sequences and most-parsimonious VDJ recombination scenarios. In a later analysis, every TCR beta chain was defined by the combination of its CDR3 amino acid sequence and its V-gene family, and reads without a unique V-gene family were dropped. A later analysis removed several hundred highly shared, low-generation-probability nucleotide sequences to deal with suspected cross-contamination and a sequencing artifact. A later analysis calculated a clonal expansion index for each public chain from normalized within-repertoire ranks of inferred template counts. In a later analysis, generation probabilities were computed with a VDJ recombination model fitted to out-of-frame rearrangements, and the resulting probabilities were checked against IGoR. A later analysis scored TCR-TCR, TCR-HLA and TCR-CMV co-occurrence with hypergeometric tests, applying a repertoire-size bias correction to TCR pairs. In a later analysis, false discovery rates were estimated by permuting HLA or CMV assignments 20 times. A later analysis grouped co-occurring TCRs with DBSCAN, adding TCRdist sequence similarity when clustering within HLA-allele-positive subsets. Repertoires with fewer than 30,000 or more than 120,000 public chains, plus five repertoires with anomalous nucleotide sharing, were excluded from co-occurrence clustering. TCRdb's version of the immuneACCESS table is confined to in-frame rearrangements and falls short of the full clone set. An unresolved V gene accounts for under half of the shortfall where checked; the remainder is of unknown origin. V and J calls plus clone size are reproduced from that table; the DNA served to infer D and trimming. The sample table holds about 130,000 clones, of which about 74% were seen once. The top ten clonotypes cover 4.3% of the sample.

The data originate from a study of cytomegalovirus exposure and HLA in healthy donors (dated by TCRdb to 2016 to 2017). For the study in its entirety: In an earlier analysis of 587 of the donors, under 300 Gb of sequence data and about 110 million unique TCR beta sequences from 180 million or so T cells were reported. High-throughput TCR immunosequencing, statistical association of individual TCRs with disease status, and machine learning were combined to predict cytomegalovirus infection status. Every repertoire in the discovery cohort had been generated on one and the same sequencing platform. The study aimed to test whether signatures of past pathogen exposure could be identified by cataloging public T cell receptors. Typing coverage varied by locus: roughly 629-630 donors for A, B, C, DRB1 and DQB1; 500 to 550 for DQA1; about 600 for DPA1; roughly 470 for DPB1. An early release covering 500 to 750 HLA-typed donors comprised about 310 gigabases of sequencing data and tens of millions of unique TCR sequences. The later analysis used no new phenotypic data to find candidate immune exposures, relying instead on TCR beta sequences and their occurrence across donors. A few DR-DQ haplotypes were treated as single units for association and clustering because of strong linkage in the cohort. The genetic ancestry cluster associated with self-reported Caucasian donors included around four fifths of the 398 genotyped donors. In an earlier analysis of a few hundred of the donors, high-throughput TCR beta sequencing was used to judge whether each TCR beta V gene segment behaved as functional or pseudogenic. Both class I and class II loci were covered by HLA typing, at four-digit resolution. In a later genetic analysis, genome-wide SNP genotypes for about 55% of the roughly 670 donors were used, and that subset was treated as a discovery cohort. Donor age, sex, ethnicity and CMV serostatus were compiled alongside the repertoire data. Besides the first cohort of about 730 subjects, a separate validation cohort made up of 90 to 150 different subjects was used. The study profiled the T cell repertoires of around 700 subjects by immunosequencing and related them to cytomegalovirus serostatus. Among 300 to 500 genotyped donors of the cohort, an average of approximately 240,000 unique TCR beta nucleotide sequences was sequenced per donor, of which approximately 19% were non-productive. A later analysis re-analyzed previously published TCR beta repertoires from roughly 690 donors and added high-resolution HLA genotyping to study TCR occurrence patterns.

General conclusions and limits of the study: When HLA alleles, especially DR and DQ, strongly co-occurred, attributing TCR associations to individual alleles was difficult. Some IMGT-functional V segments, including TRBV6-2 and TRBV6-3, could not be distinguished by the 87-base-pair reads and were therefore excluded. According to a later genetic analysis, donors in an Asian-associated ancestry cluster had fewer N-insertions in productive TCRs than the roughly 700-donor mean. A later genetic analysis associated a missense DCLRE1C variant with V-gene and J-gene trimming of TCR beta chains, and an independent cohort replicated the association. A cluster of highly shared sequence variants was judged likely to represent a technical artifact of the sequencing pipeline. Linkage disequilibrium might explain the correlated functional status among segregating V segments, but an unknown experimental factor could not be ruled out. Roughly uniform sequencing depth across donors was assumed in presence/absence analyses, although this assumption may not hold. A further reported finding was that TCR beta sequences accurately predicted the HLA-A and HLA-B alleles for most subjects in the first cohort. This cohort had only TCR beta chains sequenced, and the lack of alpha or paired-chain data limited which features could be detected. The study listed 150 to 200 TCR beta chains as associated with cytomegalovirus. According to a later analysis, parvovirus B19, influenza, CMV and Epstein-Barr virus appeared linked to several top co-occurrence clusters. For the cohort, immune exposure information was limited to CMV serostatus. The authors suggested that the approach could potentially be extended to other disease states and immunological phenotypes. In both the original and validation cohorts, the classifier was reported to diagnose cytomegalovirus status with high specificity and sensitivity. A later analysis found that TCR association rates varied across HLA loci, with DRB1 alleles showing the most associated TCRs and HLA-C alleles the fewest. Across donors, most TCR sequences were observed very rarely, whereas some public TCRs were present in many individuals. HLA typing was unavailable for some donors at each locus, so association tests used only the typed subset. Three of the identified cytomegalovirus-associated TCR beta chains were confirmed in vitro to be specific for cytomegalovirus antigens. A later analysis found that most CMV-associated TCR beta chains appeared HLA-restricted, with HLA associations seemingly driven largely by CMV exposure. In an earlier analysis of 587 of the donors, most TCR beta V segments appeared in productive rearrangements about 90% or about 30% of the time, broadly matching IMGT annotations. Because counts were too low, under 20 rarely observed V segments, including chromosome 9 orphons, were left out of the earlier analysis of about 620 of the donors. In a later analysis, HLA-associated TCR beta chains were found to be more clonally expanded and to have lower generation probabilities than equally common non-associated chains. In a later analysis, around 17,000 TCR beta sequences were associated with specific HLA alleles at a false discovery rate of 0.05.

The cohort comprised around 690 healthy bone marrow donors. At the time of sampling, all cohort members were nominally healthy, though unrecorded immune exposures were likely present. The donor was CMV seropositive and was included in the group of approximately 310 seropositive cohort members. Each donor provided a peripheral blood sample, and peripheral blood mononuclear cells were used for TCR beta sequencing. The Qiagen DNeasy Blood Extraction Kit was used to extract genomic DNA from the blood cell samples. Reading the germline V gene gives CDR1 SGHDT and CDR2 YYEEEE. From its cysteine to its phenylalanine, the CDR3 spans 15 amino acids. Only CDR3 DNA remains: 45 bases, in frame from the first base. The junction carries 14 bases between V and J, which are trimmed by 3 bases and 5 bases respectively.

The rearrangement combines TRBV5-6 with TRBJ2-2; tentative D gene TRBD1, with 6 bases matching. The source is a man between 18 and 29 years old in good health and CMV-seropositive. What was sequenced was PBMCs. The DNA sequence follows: TGTGCCAGCAGCTCACCTAACAGGGCGACCGGGGAGCTGTTTTTT. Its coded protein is CASSSPNRATGELFF.